This entry is about one TCR beta chain. Its antigen is unidentified. Each sample had two DNA replicates, about 0.5 ug blood or approximately 1.5 ug tissue. Clones were sequenced by immunoSEQ multiplex PCR, and TCRdb holds only the in-frame ones, with some missing. The data hold some 70,000 clones, with around four fifths observed a single time. This specimen comes from a study of early stage breast cancer tumors. Findings and caveats of the study: Compared with adjacent normal breast, tumors showed 2.5 to 3-fold denser, more clonal T cells.

Sequenced material: blood. The receptor's source is a person aged 55-75 years with breast cancer.

Here the CDR3 DNA reads TGTGCCAGCAGTGAAAGGGCCCAGGGTAATCCGATCTACGAGCAGTACTTC. It codes for CASSERAQGNPIYEQYF. The chain combines TRBV6-1 with TRBJ2-7; D might be TRBD1 (5 bases). This CDR3 has 17 amino acids. Trimming took off 2 bases at V and 3 bases at J, with 20 bases between the two ends. In germline, CDR1 is MNHNS, CDR2 SASEGT.